This T cell receptor (beta chain) stems from a study of blood T cell repertoires in COVID-19. Study background: Samples of COVID-19 (acute and convalescent) were obtained from the United States, Italy and Spain. From T cells, B-cell-depleted T cells, or PBMCs came the material, which was cDNA or gDNA.

The V and J ends lost 1 base and 5 bases respectively, with 8 bases between them. The CDR3 runs 13 residues. The V gene's germline CDR1 is MNHEY and CDR2 SMNVEV (reference sequence). Original processing methods: Reference gene primer amplification gave nucleated cell count estimates. Measured with immunoSEQ multiplex PCR; TCRdb has only the in-frame clones, and not every one. That table furnishes V, J and clone size, whereas the DNA furnished D and trimming. The data contain about 250,000 clones, roughly 90% of them singletons. Cohorts were based on clinical histories the participants reported. The J gene is TRBJ1-2, the V gene TRBV27; D unclear. Sequencing was done on a sample of PBMCs or T cells enriched from blood (not recorded which). The sequence was collected from a woman aged 50 to 60 who had recovered from COVID-19. The CDR3 sequence: CASSLFPGYGYTF. The CDR3 DNA is TGTGCCAGCAGTTTATTCCCGGGATATGGCTACACCTTC.